The T cell receptor (beta chain) described here comes from a study of blood T cell repertoires in COVID-19 (dated by TCRdb to about 2020). Looking at the study overall: The collaborator samples originated in the United States, Italy and Spain and spanned the acute and convalescent phases of COVID-19. The prospective study material was composed of cDNA or gDNA derived from T cells, B-cell-depleted T cells, or PBMCs. A freely available public database, intended as a resource for researchers studying the immune response to SARS-CoV-2, is where the repertoires were released. The dataset comprised deeply sampled blood TCRbeta repertoires from subjects exposed to, actively infected with, or recovered from COVID-19. The sample metadata nearly always contained a de-identified subject ID, COVID-19 status, age in years and sex. Where available, HLA class I and class II types were taken from metadata supplied by the sample provider and were not determined by assay-based typing. Samples came from the ongoing ImmuneRACE study (first 160 participants) plus 1,254 subjects from 6 global collaborators. Study-wide conclusions, independent of this receptor: The quantity of clinical and demographic metadata differed by source and by participant and was supplied without curation.

The collaborating institutions used their own protocols to collect whole blood in K2EDTA tubes. Collaborator samples were shipped for TCRbeta analysis as frozen whole blood, isolated PBMCs, or DNA extracted from either sample type. On this clone itself: Its antigen is not yet known. There are no base qualities to consult, and no much larger clone falls within one base.

The immunoSEQ Assay, a bias-controlled multiplex PCR, was used to amplify TCRbeta CDR3 regions from genomic DNA. Per the original workflow: Within the assay, amplification of reference gene primers was used to estimate how many nucleated cells each sample contained. Sequence reads were collapsed and filtered to measure the absolute abundance of every unique TCRbeta CDR3 rearrangement. For each sample, productive Simpson clonality was calculated by taking the square root of Simpson's diversity index across productive rearrangements. The source is immuneACCESS, and TCRdb retained only in-frame sequences with V and J called. Part of the clones is not carried over; for the studies checked, unresolved V genes explain less than half of this, and the remainder is unexplained. V, J and clone size are taken as reported in that table, and D and trimming were inferred from the DNA itself. This sample is represented by about 100,000 clones; 85% of them were singletons. The ten largest clones represent roughly 13% of the sample.

Sequencing was performed on peripheral blood. The source of this sequence is a man between 50 and 59 years old with active or convalescent COVID-19.

The bases read TGTGCCAGCAGCTTGACAGGGGGCTACGAGCAGTACTTC. It translates as CASSLTGGYEQYF. The rearrangement combines TRBV7-8 with TRBJ2-7; 9 bases in between match TRBD1. Trimming removed 3 bases from V and 3 bases from J; the gene matches leave 0 bases unexplained. The germline V gene provides CDR1 SGHVS and CDR2 FQNEAQ. Reading from cysteine to phenylalanine, the CDR3 counts 13 amino acids. The CDR3 DNA has 39 bases and is translated from base 1.